The rows below give T cell receptor beta chains drawn from one sample of a study of regulatory T cells in long-lasting Graves disease. TCRdb ran MiXCR on the multiplex PCR reads and lists one entry per CDR3 protein. The sample has about 610,000 distinct CDR3 sequences; about 16% are singletons. The sample was also reused in another study, on T cells in Graves' hyperthyroidism and ophthalmopathy.

Here the sequenced sample was peripheral blood mononuclear cells (PBMCs), taken at new diagnosis, from a patient treated with antithyroid drugs. These receptors all come from a man between 18 and 35 years old with Graves disease. CDR3s include the opening cysteine and the closing phenylalanine or tryptophan. Fields, in order: D gene, V gene, clone size, J gene, CDR3 length, CDR3 DNA, CDR3 protein. The D gene is left open where the match is weak. Only some rows state a clone size, as once, few, many or a class for expanded clones.

D: TRBD1; V: TRBV6-2/TRBV6-3; size: few; J: TRBJ1-1; length: 15; DNA: TGTGCCAGCAGCCCAAGGACAGGGGGCCCCACTGAAGCTTTCTTT; CDR3: CASSPRTGGPTEAFF
D: TRBD2; V: TRBV2; size: many; J: TRBJ2-3; length: 15; DNA: TGCGCCAGCAGGGGACTAGCTGCTAGCACAGATACGCAGTATTTT; CDR3: CASRGLAASTDTQYF
D: NA; V: TRBV6-1; size: many; J: TRBJ1-3; length: 14; DNA: TGTGCCAGCAGTGCGCGGGGGCCTGGAAACACCATATATTTT; CDR3: CASSARGPGNTIYF
D: NA; V: TRBV9; size: NA; J: TRBJ2-7; length: 17; DNA: TGTGCCAGCAGCGCACCCCTGGGCGGGGCCGAGGGCTACGAGCAGTACTTC; CDR3: CASSAPLGGAEGYEQYF
D: NA; V: TRBV7-2; size: NA; J: TRBJ2-1; length: 16; DNA: TGTGCCAGCAGCTTAGCGCCCGTCCCCCCCTACAATGAGCAGTTCTTC; CDR3: CASSLAPVPPYNEQFF
D: NA; V: TRBV6-1; size: many; J: TRBJ1-2; length: 13; DNA: TGTGCCAGCAAGAGGACCCGGGACTATGGCTACACCTTC; CDR3: CASKRTRDYGYTF
D: NA; V: TRBV7-3; size: few; J: TRBJ2-2; length: 13; DNA: TGTGCCAGCAGCTTACCGCATACCGGGGAGCTGTTTTTT; CDR3: CASSLPHTGELFF
D: TRBD2; V: TRBV5-1; size: NA; J: TRBJ2-7; length: 15; DNA: TGCGCCAGCAGCTTCCAAGCGGGATTTTATGACGAGCAGTACTTC; CDR3: CASSFQAGFYDEQYF
D: NA; V: TRBV7-2; size: many; J: TRBJ2-7; length: 15; DNA: TGTGCCAGCAGTCAGCGATCGGATGAACCATACGAGCAGTACTTC; CDR3: CASSQRSDEPYEQYF
D: TRBD1; V: TRBV20-1; size: many; J: TRBJ2-3; length: 14; DNA: TGCAGTGCCAAGGGGACAGGGGACACAGATACGCAGTATTTT; CDR3: CSAKGTGDTDTQYF
D: TRBD1; V: TRBV18; size: NA; J: TRBJ2-7; length: 17; DNA: TGTGCCAGCTCACCTAAGCCACAGGGGGTGGTTTCCTACGAGCAGTACTTC; CDR3: CASSPKPQGVVSYEQYF
D: NA; V: TRBV20-1; size: NA; J: TRBJ1-5; length: 14; DNA: TGCAGTGCTAGACAGGGGATGAGCAATCAGCCCCAGCATTTT; CDR3: CSARQGMSNQPQHF
D: TRBD2; V: TRBV28; size: NA; J: TRBJ2-4; length: 15; DNA: TGTGCCAGCAGTTTACGTCGGGACTACAAAAACATTCAGTACTTC; CDR3: CASSLRRDYKNIQYF
D: NA; V: TRBV28; size: many; J: TRBJ2-5; length: 15; DNA: TGTGCCAGCAGTTTATTAGGCGGGCAGCAAGAGACCCAGTACTTC; CDR3: CASSLLGGQQETQYF
D: NA; V: TRBV6-1; size: many; J: TRBJ1-2; length: 14; DNA: TGTGCCAGCAGGCCCCGGGACCGCAGCTATGGCTACACCTTC; CDR3: CASRPRDRSYGYTF
D: NA; V: TRBV12-3/TRBV12-4; size: many; J: TRBJ2-3; length: 14; DNA: TGTGCCAGCAGTTTCGGGACATACACAGATACGCAGTATTTT; CDR3: CASSFGTYTDTQYF
D: NA; V: TRBV11-1; size: many; J: TRBJ1-1; length: 16; DNA: TGTGCCAGCAGCCCCACCGGGAACAGCCGCCACACTGAAGCTTTCTTT; CDR3: CASSPTGNSRHTEAFF
D: NA; V: TRBV20-1; size: many; J: TRBJ1-5; length: 16; DNA: TGCAGTGCTAGAGATCGTACAGTGGGGGAAAATCAGCCCCAGCATTTT; CDR3: CSARDRTVGENQPQHF
D: NA; V: TRBV29-1; size: few; J: TRBJ2-3; length: 14; DNA: TGCAGCGTTGTGGTAGGCTTTAGCACAGATACGCAGTATTTT; CDR3: CSVVVGFSTDTQYF
D: NA; V: TRBV2; size: few; J: TRBJ1-1; length: 15; DNA: TGTGCCAGCAGTGACGCGATTACAGTGAACACTGAAGCTTTCTTT; CDR3: CASSDAITVNTEAFF
D: NA; V: TRBV5-4; size: many; J: TRBJ2-7; length: 14; DNA: TGTGCCAGCAGCTCGCAGGGACCTCCCTACGAGCAGTACTTC; CDR3: CASSSQGPPYEQYF
D: NA; V: TRBV7-6; size: few; J: TRBJ2-5; length: 14; DNA: TGTGCCAGCAGCTATACGACGGGGGAAGAGACCCAGTACTTC; CDR3: CASSYTTGEETQYF
D: TRBD1; V: TRBV7-9; size: NA; J: TRBJ1-2; length: 21; DNA: TGTGCCAGCAGCTTAGACCTAAGACGGGACAGGGTAGCAGATCGCCAAAATGGCTACACCTTC; CDR3: CASSLDLRRDRVADRQNGYTF
D: TRBD2; V: TRBV27; size: NA; J: TRBJ2-2; length: 16; DNA: TGTGCCAGCAGATATACCGGGACTAGCCTAGCCGGGGAGCTGTTTTTT; CDR3: CASRYTGTSLAGELFF
D: TRBD2; V: TRBV19; size: few; J: TRBJ2-7; length: 15; DNA: TGTGCCAGTAGTTCCGCTAGCGGGGGCTCCTACGAGCAGTACTTC; CDR3: CASSSASGGSYEQYF